This passage covers 24 T cell receptor beta chains from one sample sequenced in a study of T cell repertoires in cytomegalovirus infection. Their antigens are not known. Each CDR3 protein gets one entry after TCRdb re-called the reads with MiXCR. Among 600,000 to 700,000 distinct CDR3 sequences, around 32% were seen once, and the ten largest hold around a sixth. This specimen consisted of cultured PBMCs, obtained from culture after CMV antigen stimulation. The receptor source for this set is a human donor in good health (CMV status not recorded). Some clones in this sample may be carry-over from other donors' samples.

This rearrangement joins TRBV6-5 to TRBJ2-1; D is undetermined. CDR3 length: 11 residues. From germline, CDR1 is MNHEY and CDR2 SVGAGI. V lost 1 base and J lost 6, with 1 base in between. The CDR3 loop reads CASSYFNEQFF. CDR3 bases: TGTGCCAGCAGTTACTTCAATGAGCAGTTCTTC.

This clonotype was observed a handful of times. The V gene is TRBV7-8, the J gene TRBJ2-7; no firm D call. V lost 6 bases and J lost 2, with 17 bases in between. CDR3 size: 15 residues. Germline V gene lookup returns CDR1 SGHVS and CDR2 FQNEAQ. In nucleotides, the CDR3 is TGTGCCAGCAGTAACGGGTCCCCTAGGGCCTACGAGCAGTACTTC. This translates into CASSNGSPRAYEQYF.

The CDR3 reads CASSLQSSSGNTGELFF. The DNA for the CDR3 is TGTGCCAGCAGCTTACAATCGTCTAGCGGAAACACCGGGGAGCTGTTTTTT. The rearrangement uses TRBV11-3 and TRBJ2-2; 7 nucleotides align to TRBD2. With V trimmed by 2 bases and J by 2 bases, 8 bases remained unmatched. The germline V gene has CDR1 SGHNT and CDR2 YENEEA. This CDR3 spans 17 amino acids.

The CDR3 DNA is TGTGCCAGCAGCTTTCCCTTTAGCGGGGGGGCCGCTGAGCAGTTCTTC. The encoded protein is CASSFPFSGGAAEQFF. V and J are TRBV7-6 and TRBJ2-1, with TRBD2 matching 11 bases. With V trimmed by 3 bases and J by 9 bases, 10 bases remained unmatched. CDR1 and CDR2 (germline): SGHVS, FNYEAQ. The CDR3 is made up of 16 amino acids. Full variable domain (remainder filled in from reference TRBV7-6 and TRBJ2-1): GAGVSQSPRYKVTKRGQDVALRCDPISGHVSLYWYRQALGQGPEFLTYFNYEAQQDKSGLPNDRFSAERPEGSISTLTIQRTEQRDSAMYRCASSFPFSGGAAEQFFGPGTRLTVL.

V usage is TRBV19 and J usage is TRBJ2-7; 11 nucleotides match TRBD2. The CDR3 is made up of 16 amino acids. V shed 1 base, J shed 2 bases, and the junction held 4 bases outside the gene matches. CDR1 and CDR2 from the germline V gene are LNHDA and SQIVND (reference sequence). The CDR3 coding sequence is TGTGCCAGTAGTATAGGGCCGGGACTAGCGGCCTACGAGCAGTACTTC. Its protein product is CASSIGPGLAAYEQYF.

This clonotype was recorded a few times. The chain couples TRBV6-6 to TRBJ2-2; the D is unclear. Trimming pared 6 bases from V and 6 bases from J, leaving 17 bases between. The CDR3 extends over 15 amino acids. CDR1 is MNHNY and CDR2 is SVGAGI in the germline V gene (reference sequence). The CDR3 spells CASRASGSFAGELFF. In DNA, the CDR3 is TGTGCCAGCAGAGCAAGTGGGTCATTTGCCGGGGAGCTGTTTTTT.

This clonotype has just a few counts. The V gene is TRBV6-1, the J gene TRBJ2-2, with 8 positions matching TRBD1. The CDR3 runs to 15 residues. V shed 5 bases and J 6 bases; nucleotides not matched to a gene: 8. CDR1 is MNHNS and CDR2 is SASEGT in the germline V gene. CDR3 sequence (DNA): TGTGCCAGCAGTCCCCACAGGGGGACGGCCGGGGAGCTGTTTTTT. This sequence encodes CASSPHRGTAGELFF.

The chain uses TRBV9 and TRBJ2-5; TRBD2 matches at 10 bases. Germline values: CDR1 SGDLS, CDR2 YYNGEE. The CDR3 loop spans 15 amino acids. The ends lost 5 bases at V and 1 base at J; junction bases unmatched: 5. The CDR3 nucleotides read TGTGCCAGCAGTTTTACTAGCGGGACCCAAGAGACCCAGTACTTC. Its translation: CASSFTSGTQETQYF.

The rearrangement joins TRBV7-8 to TRBJ2-5, with 8 bases aligning to TRBD2. The CDR3 is 14 amino acids. Germline CDR1 and CDR2: SGHVS and FQNEAQ. Trimming at V came to 8 bases and at J to 0 bases, leaving 5 bases not matched to a gene. For the CDR3, the DNA is TGTGCCAGCCAGACTAGCGTGTACCAAGAGACCCAGTACTTC. The encoded protein is CASQTSVYQETQYF.

This clonotype occurred once. V is TRBV12-3 or TRBV12-4 and J is TRBJ2-5; D gene ambiguous. CDR3 length: 14 amino acids. The ends were cut back, 8 bases at V and 3 bases at J, with 16 bases in the middle. The CDR3 DNA is TGTGCCAGCCGTGTCGGGTCCCTCAAAGAGACCCAGTACTTC. It is translated as CASRVGSLKETQYF.

The chain employs TRBV19 and TRBJ1-1, with TRBD1 as a possible D gene (6 bases). The CDR3 consists of 13 residues. V was shortened by 5 bases and J by 6 bases, with 13 bases between the two germline ends. The germline CDR1 and CDR2 sequences are LNHDA and SQIVND (reference sequence). CDR3 in DNA: TGTGCCAGTAGTGTAATACAGGGCCCTGAAGCTTTCTTT. Residues: CASSVIQGPEAFF.

The table lists this clonotype with a few counts. DNA of the CDR3: TGTGCCAGCAGCACAAGCGGGGGGGGTTCCTCCTACGAGCAGTACTTC. Protein: CASSTSGGGSSYEQYF. J is TRBJ2-7 and V is TRBV7-2; 10 nucleotides line up with TRBD2. The CDR3 runs to 16 residues. Per the germline V gene, CDR1 is SGHTA and CDR2 is FQGNSA. The trim removed 5 bases at V and 0 bases at J, leaving 7 bases unmatched.

This clonotype was observed a few times. V gene TRBV7-9 combines with J gene TRBJ2-7; 10 positions match TRBD1. V was clipped by 3 bases and J by 0 bases; unmatched bases: 5. The CDR3 extends over 16 amino acids. The V gene's germline CDR1 is SEHNR and CDR2 FQNEAQ (reference sequence). The CDR3 protein is CASSFGTGVVSYEQYF. In DNA, the CDR3 is TGTGCCAGCAGCTTTGGGACAGGGGTCGTCTCCTACGAGCAGTACTTC.

The genes are TRBV11-2 and TRBJ1-1, with a tentative D call TRBD1 (5 bases). The germline CDR1 and CDR2 sequences are SGHAT and FQNNGV. V lost 5 bases and J 0 bases, leaving 19 bases between the germline ends. The CDR3 covers 17 residues. Here the CDR3 reads CASSPGWDEPMNTEAFF. The CDR3 coding sequence is TGTGCCAGCAGCCCCGGGTGGGACGAACCCATGAACACTGAAGCTTTCTTT.

This clonotype was detected a few times. J is TRBJ2-2 and V is TRBV7-8; TRBD2 might be the D (5 bases). The CDR3 extends over 15 amino acids. CDR1 and CDR2 from the germline V gene are SGHVS and FQNEAQ. V lost 1 base and J lost 4, with 10 bases in between. The CDR3 is CASSLGSGGTGELFF. CDR3 nucleotides: TGTGCCAGCAGCTTAGGAAGCGGTGGCACCGGGGAGCTGTTTTTT.

This clonotype was observed a handful of times. The chain is built from TRBV18 and TRBJ2-1; 9 nucleotides line up with TRBD1. With V trimmed by 3 bases and J by 9 bases, 9 bases remained unmatched. The CDR3 contains 15 residues. CDR1 and CDR2 (germline): KGHSH, LQKENI. The CDR3 loop is CASSPRTGVGGEQFF. DNA of the CDR3: TGTGCCAGCTCACCGCGGACAGGGGTTGGGGGTGAGCAGTTCTTC.

This clonotype turned up a few times. This chain uses TRBV6-1 with TRBJ1-5; no clear D gene. This CDR3 has 15 residues. V lost 8 bases, J lost 3 bases, and 17 bases lay in between. Per the germline V gene, CDR1 is MNHNS and CDR2 is SASEGT. CDR3 protein: CASDMVHGVNQPQHF. In DNA form, the CDR3 reads TGTGCCAGCGACATGGTTCACGGGGTCAATCAGCCCCAGCATTTT.

This rearrangement joins TRBV10-3 to TRBJ2-1; either TRBD1 or TRBD2 may fit D (5 bases each). Per the germline V gene, CDR1 is ENHRY and CDR2 is SYGVKD. This CDR3 has 15 amino acids. Trimming cost V 6 bases and J 8 bases, with 20 bases left between them. The CDR3: CAIRAGAQPGDEQFF. The CDR3 nucleotides are TGTGCCATCAGGGCCGGGGCCCAACCCGGCGATGAGCAGTTCTTC.

The J gene is TRBJ2-7, the V gene TRBV29-1; the D gene is possibly TRBD1 (5 bases). Trimming removed 3 bases from V and 3 bases from J, with 12 bases in between. In germline, CDR1 is SQVTM, CDR2 ANQGSEA. This CDR3 comprises 13 residues. The CDR3 bases are TGCAGCGTTGATGGCCAGGGTAACTACGAGCAGTACTTC. It encodes CSVDGQGNYEQYF.

This clonotype has ten or more counts. This sequence joins TRBV7-8 and TRBJ1-4, with D perhaps TRBD1 (6 bases). V was cut by 5 bases and J by 1 base, with 17 bases left in between. The CDR3 length is 17 residues. Germline assignment: CDR1 SGHVS and CDR2 FQNEAQ. CDR3 residues: CASSIYRAGVTNEKLFF. CDR3 nucleotide sequence: TGTGCCAGCAGCATATACAGGGCGGGGGTAACTAATGAAAAACTGTTTTTT.

In this sample, this clonotype turned up a few times. The chain employs TRBV7-8 and TRBJ1-4, with D tentatively TRBD1 (6 bases). The CDR3 spans 16 residues. The V gene's germline CDR1 is SGHVS and CDR2 FQNEAQ. V lost 3 bases to trimming and J lost 3 bases, with 14 bases between them. CDR3 loop: CASSFQAGAANEKLFF. The CDR3 bases are TGTGCCAGCAGCTTCCAGGCGGGGGCTGCTAATGAAAAACTGTTTTTT.

The rearrangement joins TRBV6-2 or TRBV6-3 to TRBJ2-2; D is uncertain. From germline, CDR1 is MNHEY and CDR2 SVGEGT. This CDR3 comprises 16 residues. Trimming removed 5 bases from V and 1 base from J, with 14 bases in between. The CDR3 nucleotides are TGTGCCAGCAGTAAGTGGACCCTAATGAACACCGGGGAGCTGTTTTTT. Protein sequence: CASSKWTLMNTGELFF.

The chain recombines TRBV12-5 with TRBJ2-5; D possibly corresponds to TRBD2 (6 bases). V was shortened by 6 bases and J by 1 base, with 15 bases between the two germline ends. This CDR3 comprises 15 residues. In germline, CDR1 is LGHNT, CDR2 FRNRAP. The CDR3 region is CASGPSLAVQETQYF. The CDR3 DNA reads TGTGCTAGTGGCCCATCCTTAGCGGTCCAAGAGACCCAGTACTTC.

This clonotype has a handful of counts. This rearrangement joins TRBV12-3 or TRBV12-4 to TRBJ2-7; 10 bases are shared with TRBD1. This CDR3 comprises 14 residues. Trimming at V came to 5 bases and at J to 6 bases, leaving 7 bases not matched to a gene. The CDR3, as DNA: TGTGCCAGCAGTCCGGGACAGGGGAAAGGCGAGCAGTACTTC. Protein sequence: CASSPGQGKGEQYF.